The clone carrying this T cell receptor (beta chain) was recorded a few times. The antigen is undetermined. The record originates from a study of T cell repertoires in cytomegalovirus infection. Across the study: Newly reported HLA-C-restricted and thoroughly characterized HLA-B-restricted CMV epitopes were employed. It was the public TCR beta signatures that indicated both CMV infection and matching HLA type.

TCRdb ran MiXCR on the reads and lists one entry per CDR3 protein. The sample yields approximately 300,000 distinct CDR3 sequences, around 25% seen once. The CDR3 loop spans 13 amino acids. V was shortened by 4 bases and J by 5 bases, with 14 bases between the two germline ends. Looked up from germline, CDR1 is DFQATT and CDR2 is SNEGSKA (reference sequence). Study-level results: HLA-C-restricted, CMV-specific TCR beta clonotypes were dominant ex vivo.

The gene calls are TRBV20-1 and TRBJ1-1; D is undetermined. This TCR was sampled from a human donor in good health (CMV status not recorded). Some clones in this sample may be carry-over from other donors' samples. Specimen: cultured PBMCs, collected from culture after CMV antigen stimulation. The CDR3 DNA reads as TGCAGTGCTATTAAACGGGTTAGGACTGAAGCTTTCTTT. This translates into CSAIKRVRTEAFF.